Presented here are 28 T cell receptor beta chains from one specimen sequenced in a study of metastatic and nonmetastatic thyroid tumors (dated by TCRdb to between 2020 and 2021). No patient had received any treatment before thyroid surgery. The library was built by means of PCR. The sequencer listed for this sample is Illumina HiSeq 4000. Using fastp at Q25 and MiXCR, TCRdb reprocessed the public reads and kept productive beta chains. The sample yields around 26,000 clones; roughly a fifth were counted once. The ten biggest clones cover 4.6% of the sample. Sequenced: blood. The receptor set was obtained from a male donor with papillary thyroid cancer or a benign thyroid nodule (not recorded which). Some clones in this sample may be carry-over from other donors' samples.

This clone appeared many times. This chain links TRBV20-1 with TRBJ2-4; D possibly corresponds to TRBD2 (6 bases). V lost 5 bases and J 10 bases, leaving 24 bases between the germline ends. CDR1 DFQATT and CDR2 SNEGSKA come from the germline V gene (reference sequence). The CDR3 runs 15 residues. Written as DNA, the CDR3 is TGCAGTGCTGGATCCCTTCCGGCGGACCTAGCGATTCAGTACTTC. It yields the protein CSAGSLPADLAIQYF.

Of note for this clone: Compared with germline, one end of the junction differs, possibly owing to a read error. The V and J genes are TRBV6-1 and TRBJ2-7; TRBD2 might be the D (5 bases). The germline gives CDR1 MNHNS, CDR2 SASEGT. The CDR3 length is 12 residues. CDR3 in DNA: TGTGCTGTGGGAGATACTTCCTGCGAGCAGTACTTC. Translating it yields CAVGDTSCEQYF.

This clone was counted at least ten times. CDR3 coding DNA: TGTGCCAGCAGCCTCGGGGGAGGTCCTAATCAGCCCCAGCATTTT. Encoded protein: CASSLGGGPNQPQHF. The chain uses TRBV3-1 and TRBJ1-5; D is perhaps TRBD1 (5 bases). V was shortened by 4 bases and J by 4 bases, with 14 bases between the two germline ends. Germline assignment: CDR1 LGHDT and CDR2 YNNKEL (reference sequence). This CDR3 spans 15 amino acids.

The V call is TRBV4-2, the J call TRBJ1-5; 8 nucleotides agree with TRBD1. The CDR3 has 15 amino acids. Germline CDR1 is LGHNA and CDR2 is YNFKEQ. With V trimmed by 2 bases and J by 2 bases, 2 bases remained unmatched. The CDR3 is CASSQQTGGNQPQHF. The CDR3, as DNA: TGTGCCAGCAGCCAACAGACAGGGGGCAATCAGCCCCAGCATTTT.

This clone was observed many times. This chain joins TRBV9 and TRBJ2-7; TRBD1 might be the D (7 bases). This CDR3 has 15 amino acids. V lost 0 bases and J 4 bases, leaving 14 bases between the germline ends. Germline CDR1 reads SGDLS; CDR2 reads YYNGEE. The CDR3 region has the DNA TGTGCCAGCAGCGTAGCTGAGGGGGCGGGGTACGAGCAGTACTTC. This translates into CASSVAEGAGYEQYF.

In its sample, this clone was seen once. The chain is built from TRBV5-1 and TRBJ1-2, with unresolved D. CDR3 length: 13 amino acids. The germline V gene has CDR1 SGHRS and CDR2 YFSETQ. V was shortened by 2 bases and J by 6 bases, with 11 bases between the two germline ends. The CDR3: CASSFAGLDGYTF. CDR3 bases: TGCGCCAGCAGCTTTGCAGGTCTTGATGGCTACACCTTC.

This clone showed up many times. The CDR3 DNA is TGTGCCAGTAGCCCGACACGAACCATGGAAAAACTGTTTTTT. It codes for CASSPTRTMEKLFF. V usage is TRBV19 and J usage is TRBJ1-4; D not certain. V lost 6 bases and J 8 bases, leaving 16 bases between the germline ends. The CDR3 extends over 14 amino acids. Germline V CDR1 and CDR2: LNHDA, SQIVND (reference sequence). Combining the CDR3 with reference TRBV19 and TRBJ1-4 gives the whole variable domain DGGITQSPKYLFRKEGQNVTLSCEQNLNHDAMYWYRQDPGQGLRLIYYSQIVNDFQKGDIAEGYSVSREKKESFPLTVTSAQKNPTAFYLCASSPTRTMEKLFFGSGTQLSVL.

Judged by abundance, this clone is medium-sized. J is TRBJ2-5 and V is TRBV27; D gene ambiguous. This CDR3 is built from 13 residues. Germline values: CDR1 MNHEY, CDR2 SMNVEV (reference sequence). V was clipped by 5 bases and J by 4 bases, with 11 bases between them. In DNA form, the CDR3 reads TGTGCCAGCAGTGGCCGGTGGGGAGAGACCCAGTACTTC. Its translation is CASSGRWGETQYF.

This clone has just a few counts. The chain has TRBV5-1 and TRBJ2-2, with a possible D match to TRBD1 (7 bases). The CDR3 totals 15 residues. V was cut by 6 bases and J by 5 bases, with 17 bases left in between. CDR1 and CDR2 (germline): SGHRS, YFSETQ. The CDR3 DNA reads TGCGCCAGCACATGGCAGGGGGGTAGAACCGGGGAGCTGTTTTTT. Protein product: CASTWQGGRTGELFF.

This clone was counted only a few times. The chain employs TRBV7-8 and TRBJ2-2; unclear D gene. Germline V gives CDR1 SGHVS, CDR2 FQNEAQ. Between the trimmed V and J ends, which lost 5 bases and 1 base, there was a span of 14 bases. CDR3 length: 16 amino acids. The CDR3 sequence: CASSPTTSVNTGELFF. The CDR3 DNA follows: TGTGCCAGCAGCCCCACGACCAGCGTGAACACCGGGGAGCTGTTTTTT.

Ten or more counts support this clone. This rearrangement joins TRBV9 to TRBJ1-2; 8 bases agree with TRBD1. The germline CDR1 and CDR2 sequences are SGDLS and YYNGEE. This CDR3 has 18 amino acids. J lost 4 bases, V lost 0 bases, and 14 bases had no gene match. In DNA, the CDR3 is TGTGCCAGCAGCGTAGCTTGGCAGGGGGCGATGGGTCGCTATGGCTACACCTTC. Amino acids: CASSVAWQGAMGRYGYTF.

This clone was observed many times. The chain employs TRBV2 and TRBJ1-3; no firm D call. Germline-derived CDR1 and CDR2 are SNHLY and FYNNEI. The CDR3 consists of 13 residues. With 2 bases removed from V and 4 bases from J, the gap between germline ends came to 6 bases. The CDR3 here is CASSESLGNTIYF. For the CDR3, the DNA is TGTGCCAGCAGTGAAAGTCTAGGAAACACCATATATTTT.

This clone was counted ten times or more. The chain employs TRBV7-3 and TRBJ2-3; 8 bases fit TRBD1. Unmatched junction bases numbered 8, after V lost 5 bases and J lost 4 bases. The CDR3 covers 15 residues. The germline V gene encodes CDR1 SGHTA and CDR2 FQGTGA. The CDR3 bases are TGTGCCAGCAGCCCCGACAGGGGAGTAGCAGATACGCAGTATTTT. Translating it yields CASSPDRGVADTQYF.

This clone was recorded many times. Here the CDR3 reads CASSPFGSGLGELFF. Here the CDR3 DNA reads TGTGCCAGCAGCCCCTTCGGTTCAGGTTTAGGGGAGCTGTTTTTT. This chain joins TRBV3-1 and TRBJ2-2, with D unclear. CDR1 is LGHDT, CDR2 YNNKEL, per germline (reference sequence). V lost 4 bases, J lost 8 bases, and 17 bases lay in between. The CDR3 is 15 residues long.

The chain is built from TRBV20-1 and TRBJ2-3; TRBD1 aligns across 7 bases. Germline CDR1 DFQATT, CDR2 SNEGSKA (reference sequence). The CDR3 contains 11 residues. V lost 2 bases, J lost 11 bases, and 4 bases stayed unmatched. DNA for the CDR3: TGCAGTGCTAGAAGGGGGCAGAAGCAGTATTTT. It is translated as CSARRGQKQYF.

This clone was detected ten times or more. The CDR3 ends on some other residue instead of the conserved phenylalanine or tryptophan, so this is likely a read error. Because the CDR3's place on the DNA is in doubt, the DNA is left out and the CDR3 is given as listed by TCRdb. This chain connects TRBV7-3 to TRBJ1-2; the D call of TRBD1 is as the table states it, not checked on the DNA. With termini counted, the CDR3 has 9 amino acids. The germline CDR1 and CDR2 sequences are SGHTA and FQGTGA. The CDR3 is CASSPSGTG.

The chain employs TRBV6-2 or TRBV6-3 and TRBJ2-1; 7 bases are a match to TRBD1. Germline V gene lookup returns CDR1 MNHEY and CDR2 SVGEGT. Germline trimming cut 2 bases from V and 7 bases from J; bases unmatched to any gene: 2. The CDR3 covers 13 residues. Written as DNA, the CDR3 is TGTGCCAGCAGTTACAACAGGGGAAATGAGCAGTTCTTC. Its translation: CASSYNRGNEQFF.

This clone has more than one count but fewer than ten. The chain carries TRBV6-1 and TRBJ1-1; D gene uncertain. The CDR3 runs 12 residues. Germline V gene sequence: CDR1 MNHNS, CDR2 SASEGT. Trimming shortened V by 8 bases and J by 0 bases, and 7 bases separated the two germline ends. The CDR3 bases are TGTGCCAGCCTTGTACTGAACACTGAAGCTTTCTTT. Its translation is CASLVLNTEAFF.

This clone appeared many times. The J gene is TRBJ2-2, the V gene TRBV5-1, with D hard to call. Between the trimmed V and J ends, which lost 2 bases and 3 bases, there was a span of 5 bases. Per germline, CDR1 SGHRS and CDR2 YFSETQ. This CDR3 comprises 13 residues. CDR3: CASSFKDTGELFF. The CDR3 region has the DNA TGCGCCAGCAGCTTCAAGGACACCGGGGAGCTGTTTTTT. The full variable domain, its missing parts supplied by reference TRBV5-1 and TRBJ2-2, is KAGVTQTPRYLIKTRGQQVTLSCSPISGHRSVSWYQQTPGQGLQFLFEYFSETQRNKGNFPGRFSGRQFSNSRSEMNVSTLELGDSALYLCASSFKDTGELFFGEGSRLTVL.

This clone was recorded many times. The chain employs TRBV30 and TRBJ1-1; D not certain. The CDR3 totals 13 residues. Trimming stripped 1 base from V and 1 base from J, with 7 bases between. Looked up from germline, CDR1 is GTSNPN and CDR2 is SVGIG (reference sequence). This CDR3 is CAWSETENTEAFF. CDR3 in DNA: TGTGCCTGGAGTGAGACCGAGAACACTGAAGCTTTCTTT.

This clone was picked up many times. The V call is TRBV5-4, the J call TRBJ2-2; 13 nucleotides match TRBD2. Germline CDR1 SGHNT, CDR2 YYREEE (reference sequence). This CDR3 region has 18 residues. Trimming removed 0 bases from V and 5 bases from J; junction bases left unmatched: 7. The CDR3 nucleotides read TGTGCCAGCAGCTTGGAGGGACTAGCGGGATTTGAGACCGGGGAGCTGTTTTTT. The encoded protein is CASSLEGLAGFETGELFF.

This clone was seen ten or more times. The chain joins TRBV13 to TRBJ1-3; no reliable D call. The CDR3 length is 14 residues. The germline gives CDR1 PRHDT, CDR2 FYEKMQ (reference sequence). V was shortened by 5 bases and J by 0 bases, with 8 bases between the two germline ends. The CDR3 DNA is TGTGCCAGCAGCCCCTCGCCCTCTGGAAACACCATATATTTT. This sequence encodes CASSPSPSGNTIYF.

Many counts were recorded for this clone. The chain couples TRBV19 to TRBJ2-1; 8 positions match TRBD2. The V gene's germline CDR1 is LNHDA and CDR2 SQIVND (reference sequence). The CDR3 extends over 18 amino acids. With V trimmed by 5 bases and J by 0 bases, 12 bases remained unmatched. CDR3 protein: CASSLLAGSTSSYNEQFF. The CDR3 coding sequence is TGTGCCAGTAGTTTGTTAGCGGGATCTACTAGCTCCTACAATGAGCAGTTCTTC.

By frequency in the sample, this clone is medium-sized (0.01 to 0.1%). This chain links TRBV27 with TRBJ1-6; D gene ambiguous. The CDR3 covers 15 residues. CDR1 and CDR2 from the germline V gene are MNHEY and SMNVEV (reference sequence). V was cut by 6 bases and J by 7 bases, with 16 bases left in between. Written as DNA, the CDR3 is TGTGCCAGCAGGAGACACTCCCCGGCAAATTCACCCCTCCACTTT. Amino acids: CASRRHSPANSPLHF.

This clone was counted at least ten times. Here the CDR3 reads CASRGTAPLEQYF. In nucleotides, the CDR3 is TGTGCCAGCAGGGGGACCGCCCCACTCGAGCAGTACTTC. The rearrangement links TRBV25-1 to TRBJ2-7, with D perhaps TRBD1 or TRBD2 (5 bases each). The length of the CDR3 is 13 residues. Per germline, CDR1 MGHDK and CDR2 SYGVNS. V lost 6 bases, J lost 6 bases, and 15 bases lay in between.

This clone was recorded at least ten times. A much larger clonotype is one base distant, so this may be a read error. This chain joins TRBV19 and TRBJ2-5; D might be TRBD2 (5 bases). Germline V gives CDR1 LNHDA, CDR2 SQIVND (reference sequence). Trimming took 3 bases from V and 2 from J, leaving 7 bases between them. The CDR3 spans 13 residues. CDR3 in amino acids: CASSMRGQETQYF. CDR3 bases: TGTGCCAGTAGTATGCGAGGGCAAGAGACCCAGTACTTC.

This clone was detected many times. The chain combines TRBV14 with TRBJ2-1, with TRBD2 as a possible D gene (6 bases). Germline V gene sequence: CDR1 SGHDN, CDR2 FVKESK. The CDR3 is made up of 15 amino acids. V lost 0 bases to trimming and J lost 9 bases, with 15 bases between them. CDR3 amino acids: CASSQDSGETVEQFF. The DNA of the CDR3 is TGTGCCAGCAGCCAAGATTCGGGGGAGACGGTTGAGCAGTTCTTC.

This clone was detected ten times or more. The junction shows a germline mismatch at one end, possibly a read error. This sequence joins TRBV19 and TRBJ1-4; 7 nucleotides agree with TRBD1. The CDR3 runs to 17 residues. The germline CDR1 and CDR2 sequences are LNHDA and SQIVND (reference sequence). DNA for the CDR3: TGTGCCAGTAGTATCATCGACACGGGACAGCCTAAGGAAAAACTGTTTTTT. The encoded protein is CASSIIDTGQPKEKLFF.